The 13 T cell receptor beta chains presented below share a single source sample, sequenced in a study of shared clonotypes between healthy human individuals. TCRdb keeps only in-frame clones here, not all; method: immunoSEQ multiplex PCR. The sample contains approximately 1.5 million clones, 95% to 99% of which appear only once. Input material: naive CD4+ T cells sorted from blood. Documented subset: CD45RA+ positively selected. These receptors came from a man under 40 in good health.

The V call is TRBV5-4, the J call TRBJ2-5; perhaps D is TRBD1 or TRBD2 (5 bases each). CDR3 size: 15 residues. V shed 4 bases and J shed 5 bases, with 18 bases lying between them. In germline, CDR1 is SGHNT, CDR2 YYREEE (reference sequence). In DNA form, the CDR3 reads TGTGCCAGCAGCCCAAACCTGGGGGAGATGGAGACCCAGTACTTC. Residues: CASSPNLGEMETQYF.

The chain combines TRBV7-8 with TRBJ2-1; D not certain. The CDR3 length is 12 residues. Trimming cost V 5 bases and J 6 bases, with 8 bases left between them. Germline V lookup: CDR1 SGHVS, CDR2 FQNEAQ. The CDR3 region has the DNA TGTGCCAGCAGCCAGCGTAGCAATGAGCAGTTCTTC. It is translated as CASSQRSNEQFF.

This chain uses TRBV9 with TRBJ2-2; tentatively, D is TRBD1 (5 bases). The V end was cut by 4 bases, the J end by 6 bases, with 19 bases between. There are 16 residues in the CDR3. Germline lookup yields CDR1 SGDLS and CDR2 YYNGEE. The CDR3 bases are TGTGCCAGCAGCCTGTCCCCTATCCAGGGTCCCGGGGAGCTGTTTTTT. Protein sequence: CASSLSPIQGPGELFF.

This clone was observed once. The V call is TRBV19, the J call TRBJ2-1, with unresolved D. Germline values: CDR1 LNHDA, CDR2 SQIVND (reference sequence). The V and J ends lost 6 bases and 2 bases respectively, with 14 bases between them. The CDR3 extends over 15 amino acids. The CDR3 loop is CASSDQWGAYNEQFF. CDR3 DNA: TGTGCCAGTAGCGACCAATGGGGTGCCTACAATGAGCAGTTCTTC.

With regard to this clone: This CDR3 is also generated by other DNA sequences in the sample. The rearrangement uses TRBV20-1 and TRBJ2-3; D unclear. Per germline, CDR1 DFQATT and CDR2 SNEGSKA (reference sequence). Trimming removed 6 bases from V and 4 bases from J, with 5 bases in between. The CDR3 is made up of 10 amino acids. As DNA, the CDR3 is TGCAGTGCAGGATCAGATACGCAGTATTTT. It codes for CSAGSDTQYF.

On this clone: The sample has other DNA sequences that encode this CDR3 too. V and J are TRBV5-1 and TRBJ2-1; the match to TRBD2 covers 10 bases. The length of the CDR3 is 16 residues. Germline V gives CDR1 SGHRS, CDR2 YFSETQ. The ends lost 4 bases at V and 1 base at J; junction bases unmatched: 5. The CDR3 bases are TGCGCCAGCAGCGGGCGGACTAGCGGTTCCTACAATGAGCAGTTCTTC. It codes for CASSGRTSGSYNEQFF.

The chain uses TRBV27 and TRBJ1-5; D is unclear. The CDR3 spans 13 residues. The ends were cut back, 2 bases at V and 6 bases at J, with 8 bases in the middle. Germline V gives CDR1 MNHEY, CDR2 SMNVEV (reference sequence). The CDR3: CASSLVAGQPQHF. CDR3 in DNA: TGTGCCAGCAGTTTAGTCGCCGGTCAGCCCCAGCATTTT.

This chain joins TRBV11-2 and TRBJ1-1, with unresolved D. The CDR3 has 14 amino acids. CDR1 and CDR2 from the germline V gene are SGHAT and FQNNGV. Trimming left V 5 bases short and J 4 bases short, with 14 bases between. CDR3 protein: CASSPARVGTEAFF. In nucleotides, the CDR3 is TGTGCCAGCAGCCCCGCCAGAGTGGGCACTGAAGCTTTCTTT. The whole variable domain, filled in from reference TRBV11-2 and TRBJ1-1, reads EAGVAQSPRYKIIEKRQSVAFWCNPISGHATLYWYQQILGQGPKLLIQFQNNGVVDDSQLPKDRFSAERLKGVDSTLKIQPAKLEDSAVYLCASSPARVGTEAFFGQGTRLTVV.

This chain connects TRBV7-7 to TRBJ2-2; D might be TRBD1 (6 bases). The CDR3 has 13 amino acids. The V end lost 5 bases, the J end lost 5 bases, and 9 bases lay between the germline ends. Germline lookup yields CDR1 SSHAT and CDR2 FNYEAQ (reference sequence). This chain's CDR3 is CASSRTGTGELFF. The CDR3 nucleotides are TGTGCCAGCAGCAGAACAGGGACCGGGGAGCTGTTTTTT.

V gene TRBV7-3 combines with J gene TRBJ2-1; tentatively, D is TRBD1 (5 bases). The CDR3 runs to 18 residues. Looked up from germline, CDR1 is SGHTA and CDR2 is FQGTGA. The V gene lost 1 base and the J gene lost 1 base, with 17 bases spanning the gap. Written as DNA, the CDR3 is TGTGCCAGCAGCTTAAGGTCAGGGAAGACCCAGTCCTACAATGAGCAGTTCTTC. Translated, it gives CASSLRSGKTQSYNEQFF. The full variable domain, rest sourced from reference TRBV7-3 and TRBJ2-1, is GAGVSQTPSNKVTEKGKYVELRCDPISGHTALYWYRQSLGQGPEFLIYFQGTGAADDSGLPNDRFFAVRPEGSVSTLKIQRTERGDSAVYLCASSLRSGKTQSYNEQFFGPGTRLTVL.

V usage is TRBV5-8 and J usage is TRBJ2-6; no clear D. V was pared by 3 bases and J by 1 base, with 5 bases between. Germline lookup yields CDR1 SGHTS and CDR2 YDEGEE. This CDR3 has 14 amino acids. The DNA of the CDR3 is TGTGCCAGCAGCTCGACTTCTGGGGCCAACGTCCTGACTTTC. It specifies CASSSTSGANVLTF.

A remark on this clone: Other DNA sequences of this sample code for an identical CDR3. This chain links TRBV18 with TRBJ1-1, with 9 bases aligning to TRBD1. V dropped 6 bases and J dropped 3; count of bases not matched to a gene: 5. Germline V lookup: CDR1 KGHSH, CDR2 LQKENI. This CDR3 is 14 amino acids long. CDR3 coding DNA: TGTGCCAGCTCCCAGGGACAGGGATACACTGAAGCTTTCTTT. Amino acid sequence: CASSQGQGYTEAFF.

This chain joins TRBV27 and TRBJ2-5; D not certain. The V and J ends lost 2 bases and 2 bases respectively, with 3 bases between them. The germline gives CDR1 MNHEY, CDR2 SMNVEV (reference sequence). This CDR3 has 12 residues. The CDR3 bases are TGTGCCAGCAGTTTACCTCAAGAGACCCAGTACTTC. It codes for CASSLPQETQYF.